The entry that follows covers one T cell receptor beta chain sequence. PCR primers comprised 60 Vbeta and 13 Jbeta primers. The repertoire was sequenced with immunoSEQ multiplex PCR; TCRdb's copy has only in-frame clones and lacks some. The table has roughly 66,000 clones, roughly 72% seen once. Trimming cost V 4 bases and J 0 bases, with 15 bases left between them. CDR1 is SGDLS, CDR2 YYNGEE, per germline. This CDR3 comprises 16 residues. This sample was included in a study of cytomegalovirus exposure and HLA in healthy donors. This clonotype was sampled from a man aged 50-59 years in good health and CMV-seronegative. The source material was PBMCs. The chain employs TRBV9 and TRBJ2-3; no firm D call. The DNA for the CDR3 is TGTGCCAGCAGCCCGTCCGCTGTGAGAAGCACAGATACGCAGTATTTT. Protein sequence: CASSPSAVRSTDTQYF.